This T cell receptor (beta chain) emerged from a study of cytomegalovirus exposure and HLA in healthy donors. Study as a whole: The study's early data release held 80 million to 95 million unique TCRs from HLA-typed donors. Notes on the study in general: Later analysis showed most CMV-associated TCR beta chains appearing HLA-restricted. Within an earlier analysis, most TCR beta V segments proved productive either about 87% or about 30% of the time.

Nominal health characterized the donors when sampled, though unrecorded immune exposures were likely. The germline CDR1 and CDR2 sequences are SGDLS and YYNGEE. The CDR3 has 15 residues. After removal of 3 bases from V and 2 bases from J, the junction contained 4 bases not matched to a gene. 60 Vbeta and 13 Jbeta primers were used in PCR. Profiling relied on immunoSEQ multiplex PCR, and the TCRdb table lists in-frame clones only, not all of them. The sample has about 110,000 clones; about 83% are singletons. For this clone: Antigen: not known.

This clonotype originated in a man in his late teens or twenties in good health and CMV-seronegative. Sequencing was carried out using PBMCs. The chain employs TRBV9 and TRBJ1-3, with 8 bases matching TRBD1. The CDR3 DNA is TGTGCCAGCAGCGAACCGACAGGGGCTGGAAACACCATATATTTT. It encodes CASSEPTGAGNTIYF.